This T cell receptor beta chain is drawn from a study of neurological immune-mediated disorders (dated by TCRdb to the late 2010s). Some background on the complete study: Using UMI-based sequencing, the study compared peripheral blood TCR-beta repertoires from patients with HTLV-I-associated myelopathy (HAM/TSP), patients with multiple sclerosis, and healthy controls. Longitudinal samples, technical triplicates and paired sorted CD4+ and CD8+ T-cell subsets, alongside PBMC samples, were included among the roughly 100 TCR-beta libraries. Of the 68 subjects in the cohort, some 15 were HAM/TSP patients, 34 were multiple sclerosis patients, and roughly 20 were healthy controls.

Healthy controls were blood bank volunteers in Maryland, USA. Unsorted PBMC libraries were generated from 2 million PBMCs stored in RNAlater at -80 °C until RNA extraction. PBMCs were separated from peripheral blood using Ficoll-Hypaque density gradient centrifugation and then cryopreserved in liquid nitrogen. Many counts were recorded for this clonotype. Its antigen specificity is not known. Base qualities are not at hand, and no much larger clone is one base apart. The full study reports these points: No identical CDR3 amino acid sequences were shared among expanded clones across subjects, suggesting private TCR-beta repertoires in all groups. TCR clonal expansion was highest in HAM/TSP patients and lowest in MS patients, with MS patients falling below even healthy controls.

The CDR3, from cysteine to phenylalanine, totals 15 residues. Of the read, only the CDR3 DNA is kept; its 45 bases are in frame from base 1. Ends trimmed: V by 8 bases, J by 3 bases; bases unmatched to a gene: 6. The germline V gene (reference sequence) sets CDR1 to LGHDT and CDR2 to YNNKEL. cDNA synthesis used template-switch 5'RACE with a primer carrying a 10-nucleotide random unique molecular identifier tagging each TCR transcript. Each sequencing run produced over 180 million TCR-beta sequences covering 15-18 subjects. The RNeasy kit was used to extract total RNA. Using the KAPA Real-time Library Amplification kit, TCR-beta VDJ regions were amplified with primers for the TCR constant region and the 5'RACE anchor. Sample indexes and Illumina adaptors were added in a first PCR, after which library yield was increased in a second PCR. After Ampure bead purification, the roughly 650 bp TCR product was size-selected on a 2% E-gel SizeSelection system. Before pooling, library quality was checked on a Bioanalyzer, concentration was measured with Qubit, and libraries were quantified with the Kapa Library Quantification kit. Libraries were sequenced paired-end 2 x 150 bp on an Illumina HiSeq 2500. To increase sequence diversity, roughly 24-32% phiX was spiked into each library pool. As for the authors' bioinformatics: Quality-filtered reads were processed with the UMI-based MiGEC pipeline, and over 75% of raw TCR sequences were removed by the MiGEC pipeline during error correction. VDJ genes were aligned to IMGT germline references, and each clonotype was defined by a unique CDR3 amino acid sequence together with V-J genes. Clonal expansion, Shannon diversity and CDR3 relatedness (CalcPairwiseDistances, ClusterSamples) were evaluated with VDJtools, and phylogenetic trees were built with CLCbio workbench. Expanded clones were defined as having at least 8 unique UMIs, based on coefficient-of-variation modelling across technical triplicates. TCRdb redid the processing of the public reads, applying fastp at Q25 and MiXCR, and retained in-frame beta chains. Entries are consolidated by CDR3 protein sequence, retaining the most common genes and DNA. For this entry, the V and J calls and clone size follow TCRdb and not the study's own pipeline. This sample is represented by around 80,000 distinct CDR3 sequences; under 13% of them were singletons. The top ten constitute about 1.8% of the sample.

Material for sequencing was PBMCs. The rearranged segments are TRBV3-1 and TRBJ2-4, with 11 junctional bases fitting TRBD2. This receptor was taken from a man aged 35 to 55 in good health. The DNA sequence is as follows: TGTGCCAGCGGTGGGACTAGCGGACTCAAAAACATTCAGTACTTC. This codes for CASGGTSGLKNIQYF.